This T cell receptor (beta chain) originates from a study of human T cells and chemical hapten exposure. TCRdb re-derived calls from the RACE reads in MiXCR, one entry per CDR3 protein. Here the sample spans around 95,000 distinct CDR3 sequences, approximately 11% being singletons. Specified time point: pre-sensitization, week 0. Treatment in this sample: therapeutic diphenylcyclopropenone sensitization with weekly scalp DPC. This clonotype was detected ten times or more. One junction end does not reproduce the germline sequence, and a read error may be involved. CDR3 length: 14 amino acids. CDR1 and CDR2 (germline): SNHLY, FYNNEI.

The sequence was collected from a woman aged 55-75 years with alopecia areata. Some clones in this sample may be carry-over from other donors' samples. The sequenced sample was whole blood, obtained in connection with sensitization to the hapten diphenylcyclopropenone (DPC). This chain uses TRBV2 with TRBJ1-2; unclear D gene. The CDR3 DNA is TGTGCCAGCAGACCGTCATGGTTGCGCGGTGGCCACACCTTC. It specifies CASRPSWLRGGHTF. Variable domain in full (rest from reference TRBV2 and TRBJ1-2): EPEVTQTPSHQVTQMGQEVILRCVPISNHLYFYWYRQILGQKVEFLVSFYNNEISEKSEIFDDQFSVERPDGSNFTLKIRSTKLEDSAMYFCASRPSWLRGGHTFGSGTRLTVV.